These T cell receptor beta chains were read from a single sample in a study of OX40 agonist ivuxolimab in advanced cancers. TCRdb's table, derived via immunoSEQ multiplex PCR, lists solely in-frame clones and lacks some. The table includes approximately 64,000 clones, approximately 90% detected once. The source material was CD4+ or CD8+ T cells sorted from blood, sampled in a trial of the OX40 agonist ivuxolimab. These receptors all come from an adult with an advanced solid tumor such as melanoma, head and neck, liver or kidney cancer. Each CDR3 is given with its conserved first and last residue. A D gene is named only where the DNA matches it firmly.

v_gene	j_gene	d_gene	CDR3aa	CDR3nt
TRBV7-9	TRBJ2-1	TRBD2	CASSLSGGRLNEQFF	TGTGCCAGCAGCTTAAGCGGCGGGAGACTCAATGAGCAGTTCTTC
TRBV4-2	TRBJ2-2	-	CASSQGLVTGELFF	TGTGCCAGCAGCCAGGGGTTGGTCACCGGGGAGCTGTTTTTT
TRBV11-2	TRBJ2-1	TRBD2	CASSLGVAGNEQFF	TGTGCCAGCAGCCTCGGGGTAGCGGGGAATGAGCAGTTCTTC
TRBV7-2	TRBJ2-1	TRBD1	CASSLDRGNEQFF	TGTGCCAGCAGCTTAGACAGGGGGAATGAGCAGTTCTTC
TRBV5-1	TRBJ2-3	TRBD1	CASSPARQGNTHTQYF	TGCGCCAGCAGCCCCGCTCGACAGGGGAACACACATACGCAGTATTTT
TRBV2	TRBJ2-2	-	CASILVTNTGELFF	TGTGCCAGCATTTTAGTGACGAACACCGGGGAGCTGTTTTTT
TRBV11-3	TRBJ2-7	-	CASSLGSSGYEQYF	TGTGCCAGCAGCTTAGGATCGTCTGGCTACGAGCAGTACTTC
TRBV19	TRBJ1-2	TRBD1	CASRSGGVYGYTF	TGTGCCAGTAGATCAGGGGGCGTCTATGGCTACACCTTC
TRBV7-8	TRBJ2-3	-	CASSLTPRTDTQYF	TGTGCCAGCAGCTTAACCCCTAGGACAGATACGCAGTATTTT
TRBV2	TRBJ1-5	TRBD1	CASRAGTGTNQPQHF	TGTGCCAGCAGAGCCGGGACAGGAACTAATCAGCCCCAGCATTTT